Following are 24 T cell receptor beta chains from one sample sequenced in a study of cytomegalovirus exposure and HLA in healthy donors. Vbeta (60) and Jbeta (13) primers were used in the PCR. The method was immunoSEQ multiplex PCR; TCRdb's version includes in-frame clones alone and lacks a portion of them. The sample has some 150,000 clones; roughly 80% are singletons. Sequencing input: PBMCs. The receptors shown here come from a woman in her 40s in good health and CMV-seronegative.

As to this clone: The identical CDR3 is also encoded by other nucleotide sequences in the sample. V and J are TRBV5-1 and TRBJ2-1; no reliable D call. Trimming removed 4 bases at V and 8 bases at J, with 10 bases between. CDR3 length: 12 residues. Germline-derived CDR1 and CDR2 are SGHRS and YFSETQ. The CDR3 spells CASSPDSDEQFF. As DNA, the CDR3 is TGCGCCAGCAGCCCAGATTCAGATGAGCAGTTCTTC.

The chain is built from TRBV7-2 and TRBJ1-1; D not certain. The ends were cut back, 2 bases at V and 3 bases at J, with 7 bases in the middle. CDR3 length: 13 residues. The germline gives CDR1 SGHTA, CDR2 FQGNSA. The DNA of the CDR3 is TGTGCCAGCAGCTTATATGCGGACACTGAAGCTTTCTTT. It translates to CASSLYADTEAFF.

The chain carries TRBV11-1 and TRBJ2-7; maybe TRBD2 (5 bases). V lost 5 bases, J lost 8 bases, and 13 bases lay in between. The germline CDR1 and CDR2 sequences are SGHAT and FQDESV (reference sequence). This CDR3 region has 12 residues. The CDR3 DNA reads TGTGCCAGCAGCCTCAGGACCGGGAAGCAGTACTTC. Its translation: CASSLRTGKQYF.

The chain recombines TRBV29-1 with TRBJ2-2; 7 bases line up with TRBD2. The V and J ends lost 3 bases and 6 bases, in that order; junction bases with no gene match: 7. The CDR3 loop spans 14 amino acids. From germline, CDR1 is SQVTM and CDR2 ANQGSEA. CDR3 in DNA: TGCAGCGTTGATGTGCGGGCGGGGGCCGGGGAGCTGTTTTTT. This sequence encodes CSVDVRAGAGELFF.

The CDR3 loop is CASSERLAGGADTQYF. The CDR3 region has the DNA TGCGCCAGCAGTGAGAGGCTAGCGGGAGGGGCAGATACGCAGTATTTT. The V gene is TRBV10-1, the J gene TRBJ2-3, with 12 positions matching TRBD2. There are 16 residues in the CDR3. V gave up 2 bases and J gave up 4 bases; unmatched junction bases: 4. Germline lookup yields CDR1 WNHNN and CDR2 SYGVQD (reference sequence).

This rearrangement joins TRBV6-1 to TRBJ2-5; perhaps TRBD2 as D (5 bases). The CDR3 runs to 15 residues. Germline V gives CDR1 MNHNS, CDR2 SASEGT. Trimming took off 6 bases at V and 2 bases at J, with 16 bases between the two ends. CDR3 coding DNA: TGTGCCAGCAGGCCGGCCGGAGGCGCACAAGAGACCCAGTACTTC. Translated, it gives CASRPAGGAQETQYF.

A word on this clone: Germline and junction disagree at one end, which may indicate a read error. The genes are TRBV7-7 and TRBJ2-7; TRBD1 matches at 11 bases. This CDR3 has 14 amino acids. From germline, CDR1 is SSHAT and CDR2 FNYEAQ (reference sequence). Here the CDR3 reads CASSPRDRGFPYPF. For the CDR3, the DNA is TGTGCTAGCAGCCCCCGGGACAGGGGGTTCCCCTATCCCTTC.

The chain links TRBV5-6 to TRBJ2-7, with a weak D call TRBD1 (5 bases). CDR1 SGHDT and CDR2 YYEEEE come from the germline V gene. The CDR3 contains 14 residues. V shed 0 bases and J shed 6 bases, with 13 bases lying between them. The CDR3 protein is CASSLETVASEQYF. In DNA, the CDR3 is TGTGCCAGCAGCTTGGAGACAGTGGCAAGCGAGCAGTACTTC.

The J gene is TRBJ1-6, the V gene TRBV19; 7 positions agree with TRBD1. V shed 5 bases, J shed 7 bases, and the junction held 8 bases outside the gene matches. This CDR3 has 15 residues. Germline CDR1 and CDR2: LNHDA and SQIVND (reference sequence). CDR3 residues: CASSGGTVFNSPLHF. The CDR3 DNA follows: TGTGCCAGTAGTGGGGGGACAGTTTTCAATTCACCCCTCCACTTT.

The chain employs TRBV30 and TRBJ2-1; no clear D. Germline-derived CDR1 and CDR2 are GTSNPN and SVGIG (reference sequence). This CDR3 region has 12 residues. V was trimmed by 1 base and J by 7 bases, leaving 8 bases between them. The CDR3 DNA follows: TGTGCCTGGAGTGCCCTACGAAATGAGCAGTTCTTC. It translates to CAWSALRNEQFF.

The rearrangement uses TRBV5-1 and TRBJ1-2; 9 bases line up with TRBD1. The CDR3 covers 15 residues. Germline-derived CDR1 and CDR2 are SGHRS and YFSETQ. V shed 0 bases and J 7 bases; nucleotides not matched to a gene: 7. The DNA of the CDR3 is TGCGCCAGCAGCTTGGACCCGACAGGGGGATCTGGCTACACCTTC. Its translation: CASSLDPTGGSGYTF.

The V and J genes are TRBV27 and TRBJ2-3, with a tentative D call TRBD2 (6 bases). The V gene lost 8 bases and the J gene lost 0 bases, with 12 bases spanning the gap. This CDR3 has 14 residues. CDR1 is MNHEY, CDR2 SMNVEV, per germline (reference sequence). Written as DNA, the CDR3 is TGTGCCAGCCAGCGGGCGTCCAGCACAGATACGCAGTATTTT. This sequence encodes CASQRASSTDTQYF.

This rearrangement joins TRBV6-5 to TRBJ1-1, with 7 bases lining up with TRBD1. The germline CDR1 and CDR2 sequences are MNHEY and SVGAGI. J lost 5 bases, V lost 2 bases, and 5 bases had no gene match. This CDR3 spans 14 amino acids. CDR3 region: CASSYDRATTEAFF. The CDR3 DNA follows: TGTGCCAGCAGTTACGACAGGGCAACGACTGAAGCTTTCTTT.

The gene calls are TRBV11-2 and TRBJ2-3; D gene uncertain. The V gene lost 4 bases and the J gene lost 2 bases, with 13 bases spanning the gap. The CDR3 covers 15 residues. Germline V lookup: CDR1 SGHAT, CDR2 FQNNGV. CDR3 in amino acids: CASSSTTGFTDTQYF. CDR3 nucleotides: TGTGCCAGCAGCTCTACAACGGGTTTCACAGATACGCAGTATTTT.

The rearrangement links TRBV6-1 to TRBJ1-6; 10 nucleotides align to TRBD1. The CDR3 covers 16 residues. In germline, CDR1 is MNHNS, CDR2 SASEGT. After removal of 2 bases from V and 8 bases from J, the junction contained 6 bases not matched to a gene. The chain's CDR3 is CASSERTGGSHSPLHF. CDR3 nucleotide sequence: TGTGCCAGCAGTGAAAGGACAGGGGGGTCTCATTCACCCCTCCACTTT.

This clone was seen once. The rearrangement uses TRBV5-4 and TRBJ2-3, with D unresolved. Germline V gene data show CDR1 as SGHNT and CDR2 as YYREEE (reference sequence). The CDR3 contains 17 residues. Trimming pared 3 bases from V and 4 bases from J, leaving 21 bases between. The chain's CDR3 is CASSSPNGQKMSDTQYF. The CDR3 DNA follows: TGTGCCAGCAGCTCCCCGAATGGCCAGAAGATGTCAGATACGCAGTATTTT.

This clone was found a few times. The CDR3 nucleotides are TGTGCCAGCAGTTCACTAGCGGTTATTTCCTACGAGCAGTACTTC. Its translation is CASSSLAVISYEQYF. The chain uses TRBV6-1 and TRBJ2-7; 8 bases are shared with TRBD2. Looked up from germline, CDR1 is MNHNS and CDR2 is SASEGT. This CDR3 spans 15 amino acids. Trimming at V came to 5 bases and at J to 1 base, leaving 7 bases not matched to a gene.

This chain uses TRBV12-5 with TRBJ1-1; no definite D call. The CDR3 spans 12 residues. V gave up 6 bases and J gave up 7 bases, with 12 bases separating them. Germline lookup yields CDR1 LGHNT and CDR2 FRNRAP. Here the CDR3 DNA reads TGTGCTAGTGGGCGGGAGGAATTTGAAGCTTTCTTT. As protein: CASGREEFEAFF.

The chain combines TRBV5-1 with TRBJ2-3; TRBD2 is a possible D gene (6 bases). This CDR3 contains 15 residues. Deletions cut 1 base from V and 4 bases from J, with 13 bases between. CDR1 is SGHRS, CDR2 YFSETQ, per germline. CDR3 DNA sequence: TGCGCCAGCAGCTTGATCTCTAGCGTATCAGATACGCAGTATTTT. Encoded protein: CASSLISSVSDTQYF.

This clone was detected only once. CDR3 bases: TGTGCCAGCAGCTTATCTGGGGACAGTTCCTACGAGCAGTACTTC. It is translated as CASSLSGDSSYEQYF. The gene calls are TRBV11-2 and TRBJ2-7, with TRBD1 matching over 7 bases. V lost 2 bases, J lost 1 base, and 5 bases stayed unmatched. CDR1 and CDR2 from the germline V gene are SGHAT and FQNNGV. The CDR3 sequence is 15 residues long.

The chain uses TRBV11-1 and TRBJ2-6; 7 bases align to TRBD2. CDR3 length: 18 amino acids. CDR1 is SGHAT, CDR2 FQDESV, per germline (reference sequence). V trimming: 5 bases; J trimming: 0 bases; junction bases outside the gene matches: 10. CDR3 in DNA: TGTGCCAGCAGCCCTCTGGGAGGGGTAAGCTCTGGGGCCAACGTCCTGACTTTC. Translation gives CASSPLGGVSSGANVLTF.

The J gene is TRBJ2-3, the V gene TRBV6-5, with D tentatively TRBD1 (5 bases). The CDR3 contains 16 residues. Germline V gene lookup returns CDR1 MNHEY and CDR2 SVGAGI. Trimming removed 2 bases from V and 9 bases from J, with 21 bases in between. CDR3 nucleotides: TGTGCCAGCAGTTACGTCCAAACCACCAAGTCAGGGACGCAGTATTTT. Encoded protein: CASSYVQTTKSGTQYF.

This clone occurred once. The chain carries TRBV10-3 and TRBJ1-2; TRBD1 agrees at 8 bases. The germline CDR1 and CDR2 sequences are ENHRY and SYGVKD. Losses at the gene ends were 2 bases for V and 7 bases for J; bases not matched to a gene: 6. This CDR3 has 14 residues. CDR3 loop: CAISEDRGAGGYTF. The CDR3, as DNA: TGTGCCATCAGTGAGGACAGGGGAGCGGGTGGCTACACCTTC.

The chain joins TRBV5-5 to TRBJ2-7; the D gene is possibly TRBD1 (6 bases). Trimming stripped 6 bases from V and 3 bases from J, with 16 bases between. CDR3 length equals 14 residues. Germline lookup yields CDR1 SGHKS and CDR2 YYEKEE (reference sequence). The CDR3 region is CASTMTGRSYEQYF. DNA for the CDR3: TGTGCCAGCACCATGACAGGTAGAAGCTACGAGCAGTACTTC.